Listed below are T cell receptor beta chains from one sample, sequenced in a study of human T cells and chemical hapten exposure. Each CDR3 protein gets one entry after TCRdb re-called the RACE reads with MiXCR. The table lists over 300,000 distinct CDR3 sequences, 4.5% to 6% of them singletons. Specimen: whole blood, collected in connection with sensitization to the hapten diphenylcyclopropenone (DPC). Source of these receptors: a woman in her forties or fifties with alopecia areata. Some clones in this sample may be carry-over from other donors' samples. Each CDR3 is given with its conserved first and last residue. The D gene is left open where the match is weak. Part of the rows lack a size; the others show once, few, many or a class for expanded clones.

v_call	d_call	j_call	clone_size	cdr3_aa	cdr3_nt
TRBV9	TRBD1	TRBJ1-2	NA	CASSTGTGDYGYTF	TGTGCCAGCAGCACAGGGACAGGAGACTATGGCTACACCTTC
TRBV21-1	NA	TRBJ1-1	NA	CAIKPHRLHCVIEAFF	TGTGCCATCAAGCCCCACAGGTTGCATTGTGTTATTGAAGCTTTCTTT
TRBV6-5	NA	TRBJ1-1	NA	CASRALKNTEAFF	TGTGCCAGCCGGGCTCTGAAAAACACTGAAGCTTTCTTT
TRBV12-3/TRBV12-4	NA	TRBJ1-6	many	CASRAGTSTPPLHF	TGTGCCAGCAGGGCCGGGACATCAACCCCACCCCTCCACTTT
TRBV14	NA	TRBJ1-5	few	CASSSRDAMYSGTQPQHF	TGTGCCAGCAGCAGCCGGGACGCCATGTACTCGGGGACTCAGCCCCAGCATTTT
TRBV21-1	NA	TRBJ2-7	many	CASSKDRVAYF	TGTGCCAGCAGCAAAGACAGGGTGGCGTACTTC
TRBV28	TRBD1	TRBJ1-4	few	CASYRGINEKLFF	TGTGCCAGCTACAGGGGGATTAATGAAAAACTGTTTTTT
TRBV2	NA	TRBJ1-1	NA	CASSDQGPYVEAFF	TGTGCCAGCAGTGATCAGGGGCCATATGTTGAAGCTTTCTTT
TRBV7-8	NA	TRBJ1-1	many	CASSLSGPRGEAFF	TGTGCCAGCAGCTTGTCCGGGCCCCGTGGTGAAGCTTTCTTT
TRBV7-6	NA	TRBJ1-1	few	CASSLYEGVEAFF	TGTGCCAGCAGCTTATATGAGGGAGTTGAAGCTTTCTTT
TRBV6-2/TRBV6-3	NA	TRBJ2-2	NA	CASSQTGRGTGELFF	TGTGCCAGCAGCCAGACAGGACGGGGCACCGGGGAGCTGTTTTTT
TRBV10-3	TRBD2	TRBJ2-2	NA	CASTKTSGRNTGELFF	TGTGCCTCGACGAAGACTAGCGGGAGGAACACCGGGGAGCTGTTTTTT
TRBV5-1	NA	TRBJ1-4	few	CASSLAGAGKNEKLFF	TGCGCCAGCAGCTTGGCCGGCGCAGGGAAAAATGAAAAACTGTTTTTT
TRBV5-5	TRBD1	TRBJ1-5	NA	CASSRFWALRRPRGQPQHF	TGTGCCAGCAGCCGTTTTTGGGCCCTTAGGAGGCCCAGGGGGCAGCCCCAGCATTTT
TRBV7-9	TRBD1	TRBJ2-3	many	CASSLDRGATDTQYF	TGTGCCAGCAGCTTAGACAGGGGAGCCACAGATACGCAGTATTTT
TRBV7-2	TRBD2	TRBJ2-3	NA	CASSPIAGVTDTQYF	TGTGCCAGCAGCCCAATAGCGGGGGTAACAGATACGCAGTATTTT
TRBV5-5	TRBD1	TRBJ2-2	NA	CASSLANPGGRGGELFF	TGTGCCAGCAGCTTGGCCAACCCAGGGGGTAGAGGCGGGGAGCTGTTTTTT
TRBV3-1	NA	TRBJ1-1	many	CASSDSWGTEAFF	TGTGCCAGCAGTGACTCATGGGGCACTGAAGCTTTCTTT
TRBV7-9	TRBD1	TRBJ1-1	NA	CASSVGTVGTEAFF	TGTGCCAGCAGCGTTGGGACAGTGGGAACTGAAGCTTTCTTT
TRBV27	NA	TRBJ1-1	NA	CASSLSAGDTEAFF	TGTGCCAGCAGTTTATCTGCTGGGGACACTGAAGCTTTCTTT